This T cell receptor (beta chain) was sequenced for a study of T cell responses to AZD1222 COVID-19 vaccine. The table came from immunoSEQ multiplex PCR; TCRdb's copy has only in-frame clones and leaves some out. Among about 100,000 clones, less than 90% were seen once, and the ten largest hold around 2%. Findings and limits, study-wide: Spike-wide coverage was observed for vaccine-associated CD4 TCRs, with dominant responses at 160-218 and 743-854. Most donors were white British and more were female, and clonal diversity was possibly underestimated.

This clone was seen just once. The target antigen is unknown. The TCR was taken from an adult in good health. The specimen was peripheral blood, collected on day 0 of AZD1222 vaccination.

Here the CDR3 reads CASSHGTSGRWEQETQYF. DNA for the CDR3: TGCGCCAGCAGCCACGGGACTAGCGGGAGGTGGGAGCAAGAGACCCAGTACTTC. The V gene is TRBV4-1, the J gene TRBJ2-5, with 15 bases lining up with TRBD2. Germline values: CDR1 MGHRA, CDR2 YSYEKL. CDR3 size: 18 residues. The V segment lost 3 bases and the J segment 2 bases; nucleotides outside the gene matches: 7.